This TCR beta chain was sequenced during a study of blood T cell repertoires in COVID-19. Sequencing used immunoSEQ multiplex PCR; TCRdb keeps in-frame clones, though not all of them. The table lists some 260,000 clones, approximately 82% of them singletons. The CDR3 length is 15 residues. The V gene lost 2 bases and the J gene lost 7 bases, with 17 bases spanning the gap. The germline V gene has CDR1 SGHTA and CDR2 FQGNSA. The sequenced sample was peripheral blood. This clonotype was sampled from a woman between 18 and 29 years old with acute or convalescent COVID-19. V is TRBV7-2 and J is TRBJ1-2, with D hard to call. The CDR3 coding sequence is TGTGCCAGCAGCTTAATGGAGATGGTAGTCTTTGGCTACACCTTC. This codes for CASSLMEMVVFGYTF.